This T cell receptor (beta chain) was captured in a study of shared clonotypes between healthy human individuals. Study-level findings and limits: It was observed that about 5% of naive CD4 clonotypes were shared across several donors.

Details on this clone: As yet, its antigen is unknown.

V gave up 5 bases and J gave up 5 bases, with 15 bases separating them. This CDR3 contains 14 residues. CDR1 LNHDA and CDR2 SQIVND come from the germline V gene (reference sequence). Tens of thousands of T cell genomes (roughly 0.2 ug DNA) went into each sorted-subset replicate. Here immunoSEQ multiplex PCR was the method, and the copy in TCRdb shows in-frame clones only, minus some. The data show about 2.4 million clones, with roughly 93% seen just once and more than 0.35% held by the top ten. The sequence came from a man younger than 35 in good health. Some clones in this sample may be carry-over from other donors' samples. The V call is TRBV19, the J call TRBJ2-5; D possibly corresponds to TRBD1 (6 bases). The sequenced sample was naive CD4+ T cells from PBMCs. Regarding subset: CD45RA+ positively selected. CDR3 DNA sequence: TGTGCCAGTAGTCCCCGGGACACTCGGGAGACCCAGTACTTC. It codes for CASSPRDTRETQYF.